Shown below are 22 T cell receptor beta chains from a single sample sequenced in a study of T cell changes during pregnancy in multiple sclerosis. Sequenced by immunoSEQ multiplex PCR; TCRdb stores in-frame clones only, minus some. The table lists about 89,000 clones, 92% of them singletons. Source: peripheral blood, taken after pregnancy. All receptors come from a female donor in good health, enrolled as a control in a pregnancy study.

The rearrangement joins TRBV25-1 to TRBJ2-3; D unclear. With 4 bases removed from V and 2 bases from J, the gap between germline ends came to 10 bases. The CDR3 length is 14 residues. Looked up from germline, CDR1 is MGHDK and CDR2 is SYGVNS. In DNA form, the CDR3 reads TGTGCCAGCAGTGGACTGAGACTCACAGATACGCAGTATTTT. Amino acid sequence: CASSGLRLTDTQYF.

The chain uses TRBV14 and TRBJ2-1; D not resolved. Germline V gene lookup returns CDR1 SGHDN and CDR2 FVKESK. V dropped 4 bases and J dropped 2 bases, with 15 bases sitting between them. There are 16 residues in the CDR3. The CDR3 loop reads CASSPYRSSPYNEQFF. As DNA, the CDR3 is TGTGCCAGCAGCCCCTACCGGTCCTCCCCCTACAATGAGCAGTTCTTC. The entire variable domain, with the rest obtained from reference TRBV14 and TRBJ2-1, is as follows: EAGVTQFPSHSVIEKGQTVTLRCDPISGHDNLYWYRRVMGKEIKFLLHFVKESKQDESGMPNNRFLAERTGGTYSTLKVQPAELEDSGVYFCASSPYRSSPYNEQFFGPGTRLTVL.

This chain links TRBV5-1 with TRBJ2-6; no definite D call. Trimming stripped 4 bases from V and 2 bases from J, with 10 bases between. Per the germline V gene, CDR1 is SGHRS and CDR2 is YFSETQ. CDR3 length: 15 amino acids. The CDR3 loop is CASSQKQTGANVLTF. In nucleotides, the CDR3 is TGCGCCAGCAGCCAAAAACAGACTGGGGCCAACGTCCTGACTTTC.

The J gene is TRBJ1-1, the V gene TRBV7-9; D is unclear. The CDR3 runs to 12 residues. Germline values: CDR1 SEHNR, CDR2 FQNEAQ (reference sequence). V gave up 5 bases and J gave up 8 bases, with 12 bases separating them. The CDR3 loop is CASSPDFSEAFF. In DNA form, the CDR3 reads TGTGCCAGCAGCCCGGACTTTTCAGAAGCTTTCTTT.

This clone was seen only once. The chain is built from TRBV19 and TRBJ2-5; D may be TRBD2 (5 bases). The V gene's germline CDR1 is LNHDA and CDR2 SQIVND (reference sequence). This CDR3 has 14 residues. Trimming pared 5 bases from V and 1 base from J, leaving 11 bases between. The CDR3 region is CASSLTSVQETQYF. The CDR3 bases are TGTGCCAGTAGTCTCACTAGTGTCCAAGAGACCCAGTACTTC.

V usage is TRBV28 and J usage is TRBJ1-4; a weak D match, TRBD1 (5 bases). Trimming cost V 2 bases and J 13 bases, with 11 bases left between them. The germline V gene encodes CDR1 MDHEN and CDR2 SYDVKM. The CDR3 has 12 residues. The CDR3 protein is CASSLKGLRLFF. The CDR3 nucleotides are TGTGCCAGCAGTTTAAAGGGGCTTAGACTGTTTTTT.

The V call is TRBV6-4, the J call TRBJ2-1, with 7 bases fitting TRBD2. V shed 3 bases, J shed 3 bases, and the junction held 5 bases outside the gene matches. Germline CDR1 reads MRHNA; CDR2 reads SNTAGT. The CDR3 extends over 15 amino acids. The CDR3 is CASSEIAGSYNEQFF. The CDR3 DNA reads TGTGCCAGCAGTGAAATAGCGGGCAGCTACAATGAGCAGTTCTTC.

CDR3 protein: CAWSAEGRSPQHF. In nucleotides, the CDR3 is TGTGCCTGGAGTGCGGAGGGAAGATCACCCCAGCATTTT. This sequence joins TRBV30 and TRBJ1-5; D uncertain. Germline V gene data show CDR1 as GTSNPN and CDR2 as SVGIG (reference sequence). CDR3 length: 13 residues. Trimming cost V 1 base and J 10 bases, with 14 bases left between them.

The CDR3 sequence: CSVDGSGAKNIQYF. CDR3 DNA: TGCAGCGTTGACGGGTCGGGGGCCAAAAACATTCAGTACTTC. The chain uses TRBV29-1 and TRBJ2-4; D perhaps matches TRBD2 (5 bases). The V and J ends lost 3 bases and 1 base respectively, with 10 bases between them. Germline CDR1 SQVTM, CDR2 ANQGSEA. This CDR3 has 14 amino acids. Variable domain in full (rest from reference TRBV29-1 and TRBJ2-4): SAVISQKPSRDICQRGTSLTIQCQVDSQVTMMFWYRQQPGQSLTLIATANQGSEATYESGFVIDKFPISRPNLTFSTLTVSNMSPEDSSIYLCSVDGSGAKNIQYFGAGTRLSVL.

V is TRBV20-1 and J is TRBJ1-2; D remains unclear. The CDR3 consists of 11 residues. In germline, CDR1 is DFQATT, CDR2 SNEGSKA (reference sequence). Trimming shortened V by 8 bases and J by 6 bases, and 13 bases separated the two germline ends. The CDR3 is CSSLRSDGYTF. For the CDR3, the DNA is TGCAGTTCATTACGGTCGGATGGCTACACCTTC.

For the CDR3, the DNA is TGTGCCAGCAGCTTAGCTTCAGGAGAGCAGTTCTTC. Protein sequence: CASSLASGEQFF. The chain has TRBV13 and TRBJ2-1, with no clear D. The CDR3 spans 12 residues. CDR1 and CDR2 (germline): PRHDT, FYEKMQ (reference sequence). V was pared by 1 base and J by 10 bases, with 8 bases between.

The chain employs TRBV6-4 and TRBJ1-2, with a weak D call TRBD1 (6 bases). Germline-derived CDR1 and CDR2 are MRHNA and SNTAGT. CDR3 length: 14 residues. V was pared by 5 bases and J by 2 bases, with 12 bases between. The CDR3 DNA reads as TGTGCCAGCAGTCCTCGTACAGGGAACTATGGCTACACCTTC. Translated: CASSPRTGNYGYTF.

V gene TRBV7-6 combines with J gene TRBJ2-3; 10 bases line up with TRBD2. The CDR3 sequence is 14 residues long. CDR1 and CDR2 (germline): SGHVS, FNYEAQ. V trimming: 2 bases; J trimming: 5 bases; junction bases outside the gene matches: 1. CDR3 amino acids: CASSLRTSGDTQYF. The CDR3, as DNA: TGTGCCAGCAGCTTAAGGACTAGCGGAGATACGCAGTATTTT. The entire variable domain, with the rest obtained from reference TRBV7-6 and TRBJ2-3, is as follows: GAGVSQSPRYKVTKRGQDVALRCDPISGHVSLYWYRQALGQGPEFLTYFNYEAQQDKSGLPNDRFSAERPEGSISTLTIQRTEQRDSAMYRCASSLRTSGDTQYFGPGTRLTVL.

This clone was seen more than once but under ten times. The rearrangement links TRBV2 to TRBJ1-1, with unresolved D. V lost 2 bases and J lost 3, with 7 bases in between. This CDR3 comprises 13 residues. Per germline, CDR1 SNHLY and CDR2 FYNNEI. DNA for the CDR3: TGTGCCAGCAGTGAAAACGGGGACACTGAAGCTTTCTTT. Its protein product is CASSENGDTEAFF.

The V gene is TRBV5-1, the J gene TRBJ2-2; 7 bases map to TRBD2. Trimming took 0 bases from V and 2 from J; bases not matched to a gene: 7. CDR3 length equals 17 residues. Germline V gene sequence: CDR1 SGHRS, CDR2 YFSETQ. CDR3 coding DNA: TGCGCCAGCAGCTTGGCCTTCGGCGGGGGAAACACCGGGGAGCTGTTTTTT. This encodes CASSLAFGGGNTGELFF.

This clone is a singleton in its sample. V is TRBV6-6 and J is TRBJ2-3; weak D call: TRBD2 (6 bases). This CDR3 has 14 residues. Germline assignment: CDR1 MNHNY and CDR2 SVGAGI (reference sequence). The V gene lost 7 bases and the J gene lost 1 base, with 12 bases spanning the gap. This chain's CDR3 is CASTLASGTDTQYF. CDR3 bases: TGTGCCAGCACCCTTGCTAGCGGCACAGATACGCAGTATTTT.

This chain connects TRBV28 to TRBJ2-5; 8 positions match TRBD1. CDR1 is MDHEN and CDR2 is SYDVKM in the germline V gene. The CDR3 length is 15 residues. J lost 5 bases, V lost 5 bases, and 10 bases had no gene match. The CDR3 coding sequence is TGTGCCAGCAGTCTCGGCGGACAGGGCGGCGAGACCCAGTACTTC. As protein: CASSLGGQGGETQYF. Filled out from reference TRBV28 and TRBJ2-5, the complete variable domain reads DVKVTQSSRYLVKRTGEKVFLECVQDMDHENMFWYRQDPGLGLRLIYFSYDVKMKEKGDIPEGYSVSREKKERFSLILESASTNQTSMYLCASSLGGQGGETQYFGPGTRLLVL.

This clone appeared a few times. The chain carries TRBV10-3 and TRBJ1-5, with D possibly TRBD1 on 5 matching bases. The V end was cut by 6 bases, the J end by 5 bases, with 11 bases between. This CDR3 is 13 amino acids long. CDR1 and CDR2 (germline): ENHRY, SYGVKD. In DNA, the CDR3 is TGTGCCATCAGGCCCAGGGATGATCAGCCCCAGCATTTT. Translating gives CAIRPRDDQPQHF.

This clone appeared a few times. An end of the junction differs from the germline gene, which may be a read error. The chain employs TRBV7-7 and TRBJ2-1, with TRBD2 matching over 8 bases. Per the germline V gene, CDR1 is SSHAT and CDR2 is FNYEAQ (reference sequence). This CDR3 contains 16 residues. The CDR3 nucleotides are TGTGCTAGCAGCTTAGGTGGCGGGGGGCCGGGGGATGAGCAGTTCTTC. Translation gives CASSLGGGGPGDEQFF.

The rearrangement joins TRBV18 to TRBJ2-7; 8 positions match TRBD1. This CDR3 contains 13 residues. The germline V gene encodes CDR1 KGHSH and CDR2 LQKENI. V shed 3 bases, J shed 5 bases, and the junction held 3 bases outside the gene matches. CDR3 loop: CASSPQGADEQYF. CDR3 sequence (DNA): TGTGCCAGCTCACCTCAGGGGGCGGACGAGCAGTACTTC.

V gene TRBV6-1 combines with J gene TRBJ1-2; the D gene is possibly TRBD1 (6 bases). The V end was cut by 3 bases, the J end by 5 bases, with 28 bases between. Germline-derived CDR1 and CDR2 are MNHNS and SASEGT. This CDR3 is built from 19 residues. CDR3 sequence reads: CASSDDPISQGLTWYGYTF. The CDR3 coding sequence is TGTGCCAGCAGTGATGACCCAATCTCACAGGGTCTCACGTGGTATGGCTACACCTTC.

V gene TRBV7-6 combines with J gene TRBJ1-5; TRBD1 is a possible D gene (6 bases). The CDR3 totals 14 residues. The germline V gene has CDR1 SGHVS and CDR2 FNYEAQ. V was clipped by 5 bases and J by 3 bases, with 11 bases between them. CDR3 coding DNA: TGTGCCAGCAGCGCACAGGGTTTCAATCAGCCCCAGCATTTT. As protein: CASSAQGFNQPQHF.